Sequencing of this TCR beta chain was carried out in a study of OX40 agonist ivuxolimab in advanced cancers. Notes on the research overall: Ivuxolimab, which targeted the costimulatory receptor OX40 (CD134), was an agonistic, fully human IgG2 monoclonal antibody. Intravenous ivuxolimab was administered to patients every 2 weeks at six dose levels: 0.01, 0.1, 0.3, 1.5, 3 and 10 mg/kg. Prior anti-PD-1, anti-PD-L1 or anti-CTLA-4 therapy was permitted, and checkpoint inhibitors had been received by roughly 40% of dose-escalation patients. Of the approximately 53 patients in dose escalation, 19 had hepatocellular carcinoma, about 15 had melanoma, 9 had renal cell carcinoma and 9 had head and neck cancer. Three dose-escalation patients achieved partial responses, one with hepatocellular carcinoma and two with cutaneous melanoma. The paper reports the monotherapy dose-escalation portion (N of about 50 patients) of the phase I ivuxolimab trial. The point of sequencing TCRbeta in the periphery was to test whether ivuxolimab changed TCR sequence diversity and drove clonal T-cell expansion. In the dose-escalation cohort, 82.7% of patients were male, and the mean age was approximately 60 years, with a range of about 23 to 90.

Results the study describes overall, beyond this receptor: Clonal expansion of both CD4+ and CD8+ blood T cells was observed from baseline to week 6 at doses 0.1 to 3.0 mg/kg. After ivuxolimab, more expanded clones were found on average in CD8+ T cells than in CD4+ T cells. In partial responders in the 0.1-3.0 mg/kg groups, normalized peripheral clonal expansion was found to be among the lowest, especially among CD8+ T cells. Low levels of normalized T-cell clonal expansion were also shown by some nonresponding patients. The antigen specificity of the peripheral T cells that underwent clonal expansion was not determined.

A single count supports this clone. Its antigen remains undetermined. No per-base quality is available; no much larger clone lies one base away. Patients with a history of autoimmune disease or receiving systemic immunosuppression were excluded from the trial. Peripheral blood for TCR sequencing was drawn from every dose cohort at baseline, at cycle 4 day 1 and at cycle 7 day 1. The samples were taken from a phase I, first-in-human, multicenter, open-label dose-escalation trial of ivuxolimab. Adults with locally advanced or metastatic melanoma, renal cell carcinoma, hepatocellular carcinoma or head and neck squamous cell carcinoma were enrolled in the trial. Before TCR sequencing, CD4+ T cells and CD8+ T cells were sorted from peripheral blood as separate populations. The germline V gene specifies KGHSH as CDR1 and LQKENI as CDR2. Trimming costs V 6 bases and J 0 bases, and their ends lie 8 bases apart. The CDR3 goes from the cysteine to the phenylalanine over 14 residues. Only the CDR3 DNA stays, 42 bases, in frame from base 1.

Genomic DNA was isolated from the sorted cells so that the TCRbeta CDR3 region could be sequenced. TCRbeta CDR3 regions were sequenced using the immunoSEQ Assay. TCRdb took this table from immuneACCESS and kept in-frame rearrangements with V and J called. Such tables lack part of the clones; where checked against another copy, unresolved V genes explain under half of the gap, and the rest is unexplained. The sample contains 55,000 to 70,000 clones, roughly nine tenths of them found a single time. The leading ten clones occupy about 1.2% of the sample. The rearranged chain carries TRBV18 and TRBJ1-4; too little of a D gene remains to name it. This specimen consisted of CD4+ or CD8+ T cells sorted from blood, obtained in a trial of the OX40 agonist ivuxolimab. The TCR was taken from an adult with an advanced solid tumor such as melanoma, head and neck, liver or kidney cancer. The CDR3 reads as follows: CASSRPATNEKLFF. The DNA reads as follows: TGTGCCAGCTCGCGACCCGCAACTAATGAAAAACTGTTTTTT.